This T cell receptor beta chain was found in a study of cytomegalovirus exposure and HLA in healthy donors (TCRdb year 2017). For the study in its entirety: The roughly 670 repertoires of the first cohort and the roughly 120 validation repertoires were produced on the same platform, according to a later analysis. Besides the first cohort of approximately 670 subjects, a separate validation cohort made up of about 120 different subjects was used. To predict cytomegalovirus infection status, the study combined high-throughput TCR immunosequencing, statistical association of individual TCRs with disease status, and machine learning. The aim of the study was to test whether cataloging public T cell receptors could identify signatures of past pathogen exposure. Overall study outcomes, separate from this receptor: A later analysis had no HLA typing for the validation cohort, so co-occurrence there was scored across all 130 or so repertoires. The study gave a list of 150 to 200 TCR beta chains associated with cytomegalovirus. The authors suggested that the approach could potentially be extended to other disease states and immunological phenotypes. Of the cluster scores, roughly 95% were above 0 in a later analysis, which found that TCRs clustered in the first cohort also tended to co-occur in the 95 to 150 validation repertoires. In vitro tests confirmed that a few of the cytomegalovirus-associated TCR beta chains recognize cytomegalovirus antigens. While some public TCRs were present in many individuals, most TCR sequences turned up only very rarely across donors. The classifier was reported to diagnose cytomegalovirus status with high specificity and sensitivity in both the original and validation cohorts.

Donors formed part of the validation cohort, which comprised 120 subjects and was distinct from the first cohort of under 800 subjects. CDR3 length: 17 amino acids, cysteine to phenylalanine. Solely the CDR3 DNA is kept, with 51 bases framed from the first base. Compared with germline, V lacks 3 bases and J lacks 2 bases; bases without a gene match: 12. Library preparation employed the immunoSEQ multiplex PCR assay. In the paper's pipeline: A statistical classification framework was built for diagnosing cytomegalovirus status from the catalog of TCR beta chain sequences. The table was pulled from immuneACCESS by TCRdb, which kept in-frame rearrangements only. Such tables lose some clones; where checked, under half of the loss comes from unresolved V genes, and the rest has no known cause. V, J and clone size are taken as reported in that table, and D and trimming were inferred from the DNA itself. This sample is represented by about 44,000 clones; approximately 94% of them were singletons. The ten largest clones represent 2% to 2.5% of the sample.

Comment on this clone: Its target antigen remains unknown. Per-base quality was not reported, and no clone a single base away is much larger than it.

The V and J segments used are TRBV23-1 and TRBJ1-2, and 7 bases in between align with TRBD1. TRBV23-1 is an ORF, with its function uncertain. Sequenced material: PBMCs. The source of this sequence is a woman under 30 in good health and CMV-seronegative. The DNA sequence follows: TGCGCCAGCAGTCACCTCGGCCCGGGACAGACAAACTATGGCTACACCTTC. It translates to CASSHLGPGQTNYGYTF.